The 12 T cell receptor beta chains reported below all come from one sample, sequenced in a study of regulatory and conventional T cells in RAG deficiency. Regulatory T cells were sorted from blood as CD4+ CD25-high CD127-low cells. Clones were read by immunoSEQ multiplex PCR, and TCRdb kept only the in-frame ones, dropping some. The sample includes approximately 9,000 clones, more than 70% of them seen just once. The same sample was also studied in work on regulatory T cells. That study reports: Primers: 52 TRBV forward and 13 TRBJ reverse.

Input material: Tregs sorted from blood. These receptor sequences come from a human donor in good health.

The genes are TRBV7-6 and TRBJ2-1; TRBD1 matches at 8 bases. The CDR3 totals 16 residues. Looked up from germline, CDR1 is SGHVS and CDR2 is FNYEAQ. Losses at the gene ends were 1 base for V and 3 bases for J; bases not matched to a gene: 5. CDR3 residues: CASSLGGQGYYNEQFF. In DNA, the CDR3 is TGTGCCAGCAGCTTAGGTGGACAGGGATACTACAATGAGCAGTTCTTC.

The gene calls are TRBV5-6 and TRBJ2-3; D is ambiguous. The CDR3 runs to 15 residues. Germline V gene data show CDR1 as SGHDT and CDR2 as YYEEEE. Trimming pared 4 bases from V and 4 bases from J, leaving 16 bases between. Written as DNA, the CDR3 is TGTGCCAGCAGCCCCCAGAAGGTACGGGCAGATACGCAGTATTTT. The encoded protein is CASSPQKVRADTQYF.

The V call is TRBV5-4, the J call TRBJ2-1; 11 positions agree with TRBD2. The CDR3 spans 17 residues. CDR1 is SGHNT and CDR2 is YYREEE in the germline V gene (reference sequence). The ends lost 5 bases at V and 5 bases at J; junction bases unmatched: 12. CDR3 nucleotides: TGTGCCAGCAGTCCTGGACTAGCGGGCTTTACAAACAATGAGCAGTTCTTC. This translates into CASSPGLAGFTNNEQFF.

The chain joins TRBV30 to TRBJ1-2, with unresolved D. The CDR3 runs 11 residues. Trimming took off 8 bases at V and 8 bases at J, with 15 bases between the two ends. Germline V lookup: CDR1 GTSNPN, CDR2 SVGIG (reference sequence). The CDR3 loop reads CAHGRELGYTF. CDR3 DNA: TGTGCCCATGGACGGGAACTCGGCTACACCTTC.

V gene TRBV6-1 combines with J gene TRBJ2-7, with D unresolved. This CDR3 is built from 11 residues. The V gene lost 8 bases and the J gene lost 7 bases, with 12 bases spanning the gap. CDR1 and CDR2 (germline): MNHNS, SASEGT. CDR3 in DNA: TGTGCCAGCGGCCCCCCCCGAGAGCAGTACTTC. Protein sequence: CASGPPREQYF.

The chain is built from TRBV29-1 and TRBJ1-4; no firm D call. This CDR3 contains 13 residues. Trimming took off 7 bases at V and 8 bases at J, with 17 bases between the two ends. Germline lookup yields CDR1 SQVTM and CDR2 ANQGSEA. In DNA, the CDR3 is TGCAGCGCTCTAGGGTGGTCGAGGGAAAAACTGTTTTTT. Residues: CSALGWSREKLFF.

The chain has TRBV27 and TRBJ2-1, with D tentatively TRBD2 (6 bases). This CDR3 has 14 residues. The germline V gene encodes CDR1 MNHEY and CDR2 SMNVEV (reference sequence). V was clipped by 5 bases and J by 10 bases, with 18 bases between them. CDR3 in DNA: TGTGCCAGCAGTCCACGGCCCCGGCTAGCGGAGCAGTTCTTC. Protein sequence: CASSPRPRLAEQFF.

This chain uses TRBV6-5 with TRBJ2-1, with TRBD1 matching over 8 bases. Germline V lookup: CDR1 MNHEY, CDR2 SVGAGI. V was pared by 7 bases and J by 13 bases, with 9 bases of the junction left unmatched. This CDR3 spans 12 amino acids. The CDR3 region has the DNA TGTGCCAGCAACAATCCAGGGGGCGAACAGTTCTTC. Translating it yields CASNNPGGEQFF.

The rearrangement uses TRBV7-2 and TRBJ2-3, with D hard to call. Germline values: CDR1 SGHTA, CDR2 FQGNSA. The CDR3 has 14 amino acids. Between the trimmed V and J ends, which lost 6 bases and 1 base, there was a span of 11 bases. CDR3 sequence reads: CASRRQFGTDTQYF. CDR3 DNA sequence: TGTGCCAGCAGGAGACAATTCGGCACAGATACGCAGTATTTT.

The chain employs TRBV6-5 and TRBJ1-1, with no clear D. V lost 2 bases, J lost 1 base, and 8 bases lay in between. The germline V gene encodes CDR1 MNHEY and CDR2 SVGAGI. CDR3 size: 14 residues. The DNA of the CDR3 is TGTGCCAGCAGTTACCGTAGAGAGAACACTGAAGCTTTCTTT. The encoded protein is CASSYRRENTEAFF.

This chain connects TRBV11-3 to TRBJ2-3; 9 nucleotides match TRBD2. This CDR3 comprises 15 residues. Germline trimming cut 1 base from V and 2 bases from J; bases unmatched to any gene: 1. The germline V gene encodes CDR1 SGHNT and CDR2 YENEEA. CDR3: CASSLGGGDTDTQYF. DNA for the CDR3: TGTGCCAGCAGCTTAGGCGGGGGGGACACAGATACGCAGTATTTT.

This rearrangement joins TRBV2 to TRBJ2-1, with D possibly matching TRBD1 (6 bases). CDR3 size: 14 residues. Deletions cut 6 bases from V and 4 bases from J, with 13 bases between. Germline loops: CDR1 SNHLY, CDR2 FYNNEI. CDR3 amino acids: CASREQGQYNEQFF. CDR3 nucleotides: TGTGCCAGCAGGGAACAGGGACAATACAATGAGCAGTTCTTC.